Each of the 28 T cell receptor beta chains below was sequenced from the same sample in a study of blood T cell repertoires in COVID-19. Sequencing was performed with immunoSEQ multiplex PCR; in TCRdb, only in-frame clones are kept and a portion is missing. The sample lists about 45,000 clones, around 84% occurring once. Sequencing used peripheral blood. The source is a human donor in a cohort sampled during active COVID-19.

This clone came up once. The V call is TRBV5-1, the J call TRBJ1-1; D is uncertain. The germline V and J ends were trimmed by 4 bases and 0 bases, with 13 bases remaining between them. Germline CDR1 SGHRS, CDR2 YFSETQ. CDR3 length: 15 residues. The CDR3 DNA sequence: TGCGCCAGCAGCCCCCAAGCGGGATTGAACACTGAAGCTTTCTTT. It specifies CASSPQAGLNTEAFF.

The chain combines TRBV28 with TRBJ2-7; TRBD2 agrees at 8 bases. V lost 5 bases to trimming and J lost 1 base; unmatched junction nucleotides: 1. CDR3 length equals 13 residues. CDR1 is MDHEN and CDR2 is SYDVKM in the germline V gene. CDR3 sequence reads: CASSSGGSYEQYV. CDR3 DNA sequence: TGTGCCAGCAGTAGCGGGGGATCCTACGAGCAGTACGTC.

The J gene is TRBJ1-1, the V gene TRBV9; tentatively, D is TRBD1 (6 bases). The V gene lost 0 bases and the J gene lost 5 bases, with 17 bases spanning the gap. CDR1 and CDR2 from the germline V gene are SGDLS and YYNGEE. This CDR3 has 16 residues. The DNA of the CDR3 is TGTGCCAGCAGCGTAGGCAGGGGCTTGGTAGGAACTGAAGCTTTCTTT. Its protein product is CASSVGRGLVGTEAFF.

This clone was counted many times. The rearrangement links TRBV28 to TRBJ1-2; unclear D gene. This CDR3 has 13 amino acids. Germline V gives CDR1 MDHEN, CDR2 SYDVKM. V was clipped by 5 bases and J by 6 bases, with 13 bases between them. CDR3 DNA: TGTGCCAGCAGTCCTCGAGGAGCTCATGGCTACACCTTC. It specifies CASSPRGAHGYTF.

The CDR3 region is CASSVRGAGSVDTQYF. CDR3 in DNA: TGTGCCAGCAGCGTACGAGGAGCGGGGTCGGTAGATACGCAGTATTTT. This sequence joins TRBV9 and TRBJ2-3; 7 positions agree with TRBD2. V lost 1 base and J lost 5; bases outside the gene matches: 10. CDR1 SGDLS and CDR2 YYNGEE come from the germline V gene. The CDR3 totals 16 residues.

This rearrangement joins TRBV5-1 to TRBJ2-3, with TRBD2 as a possible D gene (5 bases). The CDR3 spans 16 residues. Trimming took off 0 bases at V and 0 bases at J, with 11 bases between the two ends. CDR1 and CDR2 from the germline V gene are SGHRS and YFSETQ. Here the CDR3 reads CASSLADYASTDTQYF. CDR3 nucleotide sequence: TGCGCCAGCAGCTTGGCCGACTACGCTAGCACAGATACGCAGTATTTT. Looking up the rest from reference TRBV5-1 and TRBJ2-3 gives the full variable domain: KAGVTQTPRYLIKTRGQQVTLSCSPISGHRSVSWYQQTPGQGLQFLFEYFSETQRNKGNFPGRFSGRQFSNSRSEMNVSTLELGDSALYLCASSLADYASTDTQYFGPGTRLTVL.

The chain recombines TRBV9 with TRBJ1-5; weak D call: TRBD1 (5 bases). In germline, CDR1 is SGDLS, CDR2 YYNGEE. The CDR3 covers 16 residues. V lost 0 bases, J lost 4 bases, and 14 bases lay in between. The CDR3: CASSVEPGEGNQPQHF. In DNA, the CDR3 is TGTGCCAGCAGCGTAGAACCCGGGGAGGGGAATCAGCCCCAGCATTTT.

The gene calls are TRBV7-9 and TRBJ2-7; D unresolved. Per the germline V gene, CDR1 is SEHNR and CDR2 is FQNEAQ (reference sequence). The CDR3 spans 12 residues. Trimming left V 2 bases short and J 2 bases short, with 4 bases between. CDR3 protein: CASSLSTYEQYF. For the CDR3, the DNA is TGTGCCAGCAGCTTAAGCACCTACGAGCAGTACTTC.

The V gene is TRBV6-5, the J gene TRBJ1-1; TRBD1 is a possible D gene (6 bases). CDR1 MNHEY and CDR2 SVGAGI come from the germline V gene. V gave up 5 bases and J gave up 4 bases, with 17 bases separating them. This CDR3 is 15 amino acids long. CDR3: CASSLRYRASTEAFF. DNA of the CDR3: TGTGCCAGCAGTCTCAGATACAGGGCCTCCACTGAAGCTTTCTTT.

The genes are TRBV5-1 and TRBJ1-4, with unresolved D. Germline V CDR1 and CDR2: SGHRS, YFSETQ. The CDR3 totals 16 residues. V shed 2 bases and J shed 2 bases, with 13 bases lying between them. This CDR3 reads CASSLSGLGTNEKLFF. As DNA, the CDR3 is TGCGCCAGCAGCTTAAGTGGTTTGGGCACTAATGAAAAACTGTTTTTT.

The chain employs TRBV11-2 and TRBJ1-2; 7 nucleotides match TRBD1. The V gene's germline CDR1 is SGHAT and CDR2 FQNNGV. CDR3 length equals 13 residues. The junction had 4 bases not matched to a gene; V was cut back by 5 bases and J by 4 bases. DNA of the CDR3: TGTGCCAGCAGCACCACAGGGGTCTATGGCTACACCTTC. Its protein product is CASSTTGVYGYTF.

This chain uses TRBV5-4 with TRBJ2-3; 8 bases match TRBD2. Germline CDR1 and CDR2: SGHNT and YYREEE (reference sequence). Trimming took 3 bases from V and 0 from J; bases not matched to a gene: 6. The CDR3 is made up of 16 amino acids. CDR3 coding DNA: TGTGCCAGCAGCTATAGCGGGGACCGAAGCACAGATACGCAGTATTTT. Translation gives CASSYSGDRSTDTQYF.

The J gene is TRBJ2-1, the V gene TRBV9, with D perhaps matching TRBD1 (6 bases). In germline, CDR1 is SGDLS, CDR2 YYNGEE. The CDR3 is made up of 17 amino acids. V was pared by 4 bases and J by 6 bases, with 23 bases between. The CDR3 DNA reads TGTGCCAGCAGCACCCGTCCTCAGGGGCTTCGAGCCAATGAGCAGTTCTTC. The encoded protein is CASSTRPQGLRANEQFF.

The chain employs TRBV28 and TRBJ2-3, with 8 bases fitting TRBD1. The V segment lost 5 bases and the J segment 2 bases; nucleotides outside the gene matches: 9. Looked up from germline, CDR1 is MDHEN and CDR2 is SYDVKM. The CDR3 covers 16 residues. In DNA, the CDR3 is TGTGCCAGCAGTGAGGCCCGGACAGGGAACACAGATACGCAGTATTTT. Translation: CASSEARTGNTDTQYF.

The CDR3 nucleotides read TGTGCCAGCAGCGGACAGGGGGGAGAAAAACTGTTTTTT. It translates to CASSGQGGEKLFF. The V call is TRBV2, the J call TRBJ1-4, with TRBD1 matching over 10 bases. Germline CDR1 and CDR2: SNHLY and FYNNEI. The CDR3 consists of 13 residues. Trimming cost V 6 bases and J 8 bases; bases outside gene matches: 3.

CDR3 protein: CASSLGVAGGQETQYF. DNA of the CDR3: TGCGCCAGCAGCTTGGGGGTAGCGGGGGGCCAAGAGACCCAGTACTTC. The chain combines TRBV5-1 with TRBJ2-5; 10 positions agree with TRBD2. The CDR3 length is 16 residues. Germline V gene lookup returns CDR1 SGHRS and CDR2 YFSETQ. Losses at the gene ends were 0 bases for V and 1 base for J; bases not matched to a gene: 3.

The CDR3 nucleotides are TGTGCCAGCAGCGGACAGGGAAGTGAAAACATTCAGTACTTC. Translating gives CASSGQGSENIQYF. The gene calls are TRBV5-5 and TRBJ2-4; TRBD1 aligns across 8 bases. CDR1 is SGHKS and CDR2 is YYEKEE in the germline V gene (reference sequence). The CDR3 runs 14 residues. The junction had 5 bases not matched to a gene; V was cut back by 4 bases and J by 5 bases.

This clone was counted a single time. The gene calls are TRBV11-2 and TRBJ1-1; maybe TRBD1 (5 bases). Trimming took 0 bases from V and 0 from J, leaving 8 bases between them. Germline CDR1 and CDR2: SGHAT and FQNNGV. CDR3 size: 15 residues. The chain's CDR3 is CASSLEPGMNTEAFF. The CDR3 DNA sequence: TGTGCCAGCAGCTTAGAGCCAGGGATGAACACTGAAGCTTTCTTT.

CDR3: CASSSSDRGHWQPQHF. DNA for the CDR3: TGTGCCAGCAGCTCCTCGGACAGGGGGCATTGGCAGCCCCAGCATTTT. This chain connects TRBV7-6 to TRBJ1-5, with 11 nucleotides matching TRBD1. CDR1 is SGHVS, CDR2 FNYEAQ, per germline. The CDR3 loop spans 16 amino acids. V lost 4 bases, J lost 7 bases, and 9 bases stayed unmatched.

The chain uses TRBV29-1 and TRBJ2-5; 9 bases are shared with TRBD2. The CDR3 has 13 residues. Germline assignment: CDR1 SQVTM and CDR2 ANQGSEA. The junction had 6 bases not matched to a gene; V was cut back by 6 bases and J by 4 bases. CDR3 DNA sequence: TGCAGCGTCGATCTAGCGGGGAGAGAGACCCAGTACTTC. Residues: CSVDLAGRETQYF.

The V and J genes are TRBV19 and TRBJ2-1, with 7 bases identical to TRBD1. Germline CDR1 and CDR2: LNHDA and SQIVND (reference sequence). The V gene end was trimmed by 6 bases and the J gene end by 8 bases; junction bases not matched to a gene: 13. The CDR3 has 15 residues. As DNA, the CDR3 is TGTGCCAGTAGCCGGACAGGCGTTGGGACCGATGAGCAGTTCTTC. Translated: CASSRTGVGTDEQFF.

The chain combines TRBV19 with TRBJ1-2; TRBD1 aligns across 8 bases. The CDR3 contains 12 residues. Germline-derived CDR1 and CDR2 are LNHDA and SQIVND (reference sequence). With 8 bases clipped from V and 4 bases from J, the junction kept 3 bases outside the gene matches. The CDR3 nucleotides read TGTGCCAGTTCGGACAGGGCCTATGGCTACACCTTC. Translated, it gives CASSDRAYGYTF.

This sequence joins TRBV3-1 (or the pseudogene TRBV3-2) and TRBJ2-4, with D possibly being TRBD1 (5 bases). CDR3 length: 13 amino acids. The V gene lost 3 bases and the J gene lost 8 bases, with 11 bases spanning the gap. CDR1 LGHDT and CDR2 YNNKEL come from the germline V gene (reference sequence). The DNA of the CDR3 is TGTGCCAGCAGCCATCAGGGTACCCACATTCAGTACTTC. This sequence encodes CASSHQGTHIQYF.

This clone was detected once. The V and J genes are TRBV6-5 and TRBJ1-4; 9 nucleotides align to TRBD1. The CDR3 runs to 15 residues. The J segment lost 6 bases and the V segment lost 5 bases, leaving 7 bases of the junction unmatched. Germline CDR1 MNHEY, CDR2 SVGAGI. CDR3 coding DNA: TGTGCCAGCAGTCCCCCGACAGGGGGGTATGAAAAACTGTTTTTT. It encodes CASSPPTGGYEKLFF.

The chain links TRBV7-9 to TRBJ2-5, with TRBD1 as a possible D gene (6 bases). The CDR3 contains 14 residues. The germline V gene encodes CDR1 SEHNR and CDR2 FQNEAQ (reference sequence). The germline V and J ends were trimmed by 2 bases and 2 bases, with 9 bases remaining between them. As DNA, the CDR3 is TGTGCCAGCAGCTTAAGGACAGTGCAAGAGACCCAGTACTTC. Amino acid sequence: CASSLRTVQETQYF.

The chain uses TRBV12-5 and TRBJ2-2; tentative D call: TRBD2 (6 bases). Per the germline V gene, CDR1 is LGHNT and CDR2 is FRNRAP. CDR3 size: 14 residues. Trimming took 8 bases from V and 1 from J, leaving 11 bases between them. CDR3 nucleotides: TGTGCTAGTCTATCGGGGGTGAACACCGGGGAGCTGTTTTTT. It translates to CASLSGVNTGELFF.

The V call is TRBV11-2, the J call TRBJ2-1; 8 nucleotides line up with TRBD2. The germline gives CDR1 SGHAT, CDR2 FQNNGV. The V gene end was trimmed by 2 bases and the J gene end by 2 bases; junction bases not matched to a gene: 2. The CDR3 is 15 amino acids. This CDR3 reads CASSLSGGAYNEQFF. The DNA for the CDR3 is TGTGCCAGCAGCTTATCGGGGGGGGCCTACAATGAGCAGTTCTTC.

This clone has just one count. The rearrangement uses TRBV27 and TRBJ1-5; tentative D call: TRBD1 (6 bases). Trimming left V 5 bases short and J 7 bases short, with 15 bases between. Germline assignment: CDR1 MNHEY and CDR2 SMNVEV (reference sequence). The CDR3 runs to 14 residues. Here the CDR3 DNA reads TGTGCCAGCAGTCCCAATGGGGGGGCCCAGCCCCAGCATTTT. This sequence encodes CASSPNGGAQPQHF.